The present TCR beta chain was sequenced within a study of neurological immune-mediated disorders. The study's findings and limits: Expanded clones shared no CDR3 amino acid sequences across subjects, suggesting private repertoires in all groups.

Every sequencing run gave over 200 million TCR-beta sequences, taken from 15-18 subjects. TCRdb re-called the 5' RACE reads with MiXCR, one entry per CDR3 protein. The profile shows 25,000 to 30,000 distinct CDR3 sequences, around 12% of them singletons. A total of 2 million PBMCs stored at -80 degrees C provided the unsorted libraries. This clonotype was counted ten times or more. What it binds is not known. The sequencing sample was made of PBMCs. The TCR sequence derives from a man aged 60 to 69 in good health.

The CDR3 here is CSAPVWGNTEAFF. The DNA of the CDR3 is TGCAGTGCACCTGTTTGGGGAAACACTGAAGCTTTCTTT. The chain uses TRBV20-1 and TRBJ1-1; D is uncertain. The V end lost 6 bases, the J end lost 2 bases, and 13 bases lay between the germline ends. This CDR3 is 13 amino acids long. Germline V gives CDR1 DFQATT, CDR2 SNEGSKA (reference sequence).